This T cell receptor beta chain was obtained from a study of T cells in Graves' hyperthyroidism and ophthalmopathy. Whole-study findings and limits: Ophthalmopathy got predicted by the model a median about 6.5 months before its onset. A 13 V-J signature model discriminated ophthalmopathy versus stable hyperthyroidism.

Trimming pared 6 bases from V and 2 bases from J, leaving 16 bases between. The germline V gene has CDR1 DFQATT and CDR2 SNEGSKA (reference sequence). The CDR3 extends over 14 amino acids. Active moderate-to-severe ophthalmopathy, Clinical Activity Score at least 3, NOSPECS at least 4, under 3 months' duration. Out of over 7.5 ml of fresh peripheral blood came the PBMCs. This clonotype showed up many times. The antigen is not known. What was amplified from RNA transcripts were TCR beta CDR3 regions. Initially, a first-round RT-PCR of the TCR CDR3 employed the HTBI primer set. One entry per CDR3 protein, called by TCRdb with MiXCR from the multiplex PCR reads. The table lists some 360,000 distinct CDR3 sequences, less than 20% of them singletons.

The sequenced material came from blood. This receptor was obtained from a woman aged 40 to 55 with Graves' ophthalmopathy. The genes are TRBV20-1 and TRBJ1-1; no firm D call. CDR3 sequence reads: CSAQVGRRNTEAFF. The CDR3 nucleotides are TGCAGTGCCCAGGTAGGGAGGCGAAACACTGAAGCTTTCTTT.